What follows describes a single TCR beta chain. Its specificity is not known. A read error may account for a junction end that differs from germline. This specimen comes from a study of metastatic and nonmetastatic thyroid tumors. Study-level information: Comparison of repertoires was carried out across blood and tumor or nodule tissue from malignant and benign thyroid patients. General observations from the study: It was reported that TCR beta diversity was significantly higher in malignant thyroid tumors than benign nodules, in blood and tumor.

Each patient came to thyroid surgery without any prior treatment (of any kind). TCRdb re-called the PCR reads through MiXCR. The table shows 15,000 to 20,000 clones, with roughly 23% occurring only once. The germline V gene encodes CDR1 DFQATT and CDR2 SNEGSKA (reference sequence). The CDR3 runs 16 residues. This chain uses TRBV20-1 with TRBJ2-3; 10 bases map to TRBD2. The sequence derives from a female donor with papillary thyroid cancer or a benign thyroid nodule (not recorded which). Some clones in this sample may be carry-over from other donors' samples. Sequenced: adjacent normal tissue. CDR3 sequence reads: CSSSDWASGSLGTQYF. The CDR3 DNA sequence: TGCAGTTCTAGCGACTGGGCTAGCGGGAGTTTGGGTACGCAGTATTTT.